Each of the 27 T cell receptor beta chains below was sequenced from the same sample in a study of human thymus T cells. Obtained as resections during corrective heart surgery, the thymus tissue was then studied. Method: immunoSEQ multiplex PCR; TCRdb's copy keeps in-frame clones and lacks some. The sample contains about 78,000 clones, around 96% of which appear only once. The sample consisted of thymus tissue. These receptor sequences come from a boy under three years old with a congenital heart defect but otherwise immunologically healthy.

V usage is TRBV15 and J usage is TRBJ2-3; possibly TRBD1 for D (5 bases). The V end was cut by 2 bases, the J end by 0 bases, with 15 bases between. This CDR3 comprises 17 residues. Germline V gene lookup returns CDR1 LNHNV and CDR2 YYDKDF (reference sequence). In DNA form, the CDR3 reads TGTGCCACCAGCAGACCCACTCCAGGGCACAGCACAGATACGCAGTATTTT. Encoded protein: CATSRPTPGHSTDTQYF. Together with reference TRBV15 and TRBJ2-3, the CDR3 gives the full variable domain: DAMVIQNPRYQVTQFGKPVTLSCSQTLNHNVMYWYQQKSSQAPKLLFHYYDKDFNNEADTPDNFQSRRPNTSFCFLDIRSPGLGDTAMYLCATSRPTPGHSTDTQYFGPGTRLTVL.

The CDR3 protein is CASSLVDGETQYF. As DNA, the CDR3 is TGTGCCAGCAGCTTAGTGGACGGGGAGACCCAGTACTTC. This chain uses TRBV7-2 with TRBJ2-5; no clear D. Trimming stripped 1 base from V and 5 bases from J, with 8 bases between. This CDR3 spans 13 amino acids. Germline V lookup: CDR1 SGHTA, CDR2 FQGNSA. Full variable domain (remainder filled in from reference TRBV7-2 and TRBJ2-5): GAGVSQSPSNKVTEKGKDVELRCDPISGHTALYWYRQSLGQGLEFLIYFQGNSAPDKSGLPSDRFSAERTGGSVSTLTIQRTQQEDSAVYLCASSLVDGETQYFGPGTRLLVL.

V usage is TRBV11-2 and J usage is TRBJ1-6, with TRBD1 matching over 7 bases. V gave up 7 bases and J gave up 8 bases; unmatched junction bases: 8. There are 14 residues in the CDR3. Germline CDR1 SGHAT, CDR2 FQNNGV. The chain's CDR3 is CASIGQEIDSPLHF. DNA for the CDR3: TGTGCCAGCATCGGACAGGAAATTGATTCACCCCTCCACTTT.

This chain joins TRBV23-1 and TRBJ1-1, with a possible D match to TRBD1 (5 bases). TRBV23-1 carries the ORF label, with uncertain function. The CDR3 extends over 14 amino acids. Trimming took off 1 base at V and 5 bases at J, with 11 bases between the two ends. The chain's CDR3 is CASSQYSGGTEAFF. In DNA, the CDR3 is TGCGCCAGCAGTCAATATAGTGGGGGGACTGAAGCTTTCTTT.

This chain connects TRBV5-1 to TRBJ2-4; 8 nucleotides align to TRBD1. Germline CDR1 is SGHRS and CDR2 is YFSETQ. J lost 0 bases, V lost 0 bases, and 8 bases had no gene match. The CDR3 consists of 18 residues. CDR3 sequence: CASSLASDRGLAKNIQYF. The CDR3 DNA reads TGCGCCAGCAGCTTGGCCAGCGACAGGGGATTAGCCAAAAACATTCAGTACTTC.

The chain carries TRBV6-5 and TRBJ2-7; D is possibly TRBD1 or TRBD2 (5 bases each). The V gene lost 5 bases and the J gene lost 0 bases, with 11 bases spanning the gap. From germline, CDR1 is MNHEY and CDR2 SVGAGI. The CDR3 extends over 14 amino acids. CDR3 in amino acids: CASSPGQGSYEQYF. CDR3 in DNA: TGTGCCAGCAGTCCGGGGCAGGGCTCCTACGAGCAGTACTTC.

The chain uses TRBV4-2 and TRBJ2-7; 8 nucleotides line up with TRBD1. Trimming at V came to 0 bases and at J to 5 bases, leaving 9 bases not matched to a gene. The CDR3 covers 16 residues. Germline CDR1 LGHNA, CDR2 YNFKEQ. The CDR3 DNA follows: TGTGCCAGCAGCCAAGAAAGACAGGGGTCCCCTAACGAGCAGTACTTC. This translates into CASSQERQGSPNEQYF.

The rearrangement links TRBV19 to TRBJ1-2, with D possibly TRBD1 on 6 matching bases. The germline gives CDR1 LNHDA, CDR2 SQIVND (reference sequence). V was shortened by 0 bases and J by 4 bases, with 21 bases between the two germline ends. The CDR3 contains 18 residues. The CDR3 sequence: CASSIDRLSGGPIYGYTF. The DNA for the CDR3 is TGTGCCAGTAGTATAGATCGGCTTTCCGGGGGCCCAATCTATGGCTACACCTTC.

V and J are TRBV20-1 and TRBJ2-5; D unresolved. CDR3 length: 11 amino acids. Deletions cut 7 bases from V and 4 bases from J, with 10 bases between. Germline V gene data show CDR1 as DFQATT and CDR2 as SNEGSKA (reference sequence). The CDR3, as DNA: TGCAGTGGGAGAAGCGCAGAGACCCAGTACTTC. Translating it yields CSGRSAETQYF.

This rearrangement joins TRBV7-3 to TRBJ2-3; no clear D gene. CDR3 length: 15 amino acids. Trimming left V 5 bases short and J 0 bases short, with 12 bases between. Germline lookup yields CDR1 SGHTA and CDR2 FQGTGA. The CDR3 sequence is CASSLGSISTDTQYF. The DNA for the CDR3 is TGTGCCAGCAGCCTTGGATCGATTAGCACAGATACGCAGTATTTT.

This rearrangement joins TRBV15 to TRBJ1-2; D ambiguous. Trimming stripped 3 bases from V and 2 bases from J, with 13 bases between. This CDR3 region has 15 residues. Germline CDR1 and CDR2: LNHNV and YYDKDF (reference sequence). The CDR3 coding sequence is TGTGCCACCAGCAGGGCCGACAAACTCAACTATGGCTACACCTTC. It yields the protein CATSRADKLNYGYTF.

This clone was recorded once. A read error may account for a junction end that differs from germline. This chain uses TRBV10-3 with TRBJ2-1; 8 bases are a match to TRBD2. The CDR3 consists of 15 residues. The germline V gene has CDR1 ENHRY and CDR2 SYGVKD. The CDR3 loop is CAISPGGGPYTEQFF. CDR3 coding DNA: TGTGCCATCAGCCCGGGAGGGGGACCCTACACTGAGCAGTTCTTC.

J is TRBJ2-7 and V is TRBV11-2; TRBD2 is a possible D gene (5 bases). V lost 4 bases and J lost 0, with 13 bases in between. The CDR3 is made up of 15 amino acids. Per germline, CDR1 SGHAT and CDR2 FQNNGV. DNA of the CDR3: TGTGCCAGCAGCTCGTTCGGGGAGCACTCCTACGAGCAGTACTTC. Its translation: CASSSFGEHSYEQYF.

The J gene is TRBJ2-3, the V gene TRBV5-1; TRBD1 aligns across 10 bases. Germline V gene sequence: CDR1 SGHRS, CDR2 YFSETQ. The CDR3 consists of 14 residues. The J segment lost 3 bases and the V segment lost 4 bases, leaving 2 bases of the junction unmatched. As DNA, the CDR3 is TGCGCCAGCAGCCCGGGACAGGGGACAGATACGCAGTATTTT. Protein sequence: CASSPGQGTDTQYF.

The J gene is TRBJ2-1, the V gene TRBV5-6, with 7 bases aligning to TRBD1. CDR1 and CDR2 (germline): SGHDT, YYEEEE. CDR3 length: 15 amino acids. Germline trimming cut 1 base from V and 4 bases from J; bases unmatched to any gene: 5. Here the CDR3 DNA reads TGTGCCAGCAGCTTGTGGGGACAGCTATACAATGAGCAGTTCTTC. This encodes CASSLWGQLYNEQFF.

The DNA of the CDR3 is TGTGCCAGTAGTATAGAGGGGCAGGGAGGACCCTACGAGCAGTACTTC. Protein sequence: CASSIEGQGGPYEQYF. The rearrangement uses TRBV19 and TRBJ2-7, with TRBD2 as a possible D gene (6 bases). Germline values: CDR1 LNHDA, CDR2 SQIVND (reference sequence). The CDR3 runs 16 residues. Trimming pared 0 bases from V and 2 bases from J, leaving 14 bases between. Combining the CDR3 with reference TRBV19 and TRBJ2-7 gives the whole variable domain DGGITQSPKYLFRKEGQNVTLSCEQNLNHDAMYWYRQDPGQGLRLIYYSQIVNDFQKGDIAEGYSVSREKKESFPLTVTSAQKNPTAFYLCASSIEGQGGPYEQYFGPGTRLTVT.

The rearrangement links TRBV6-1 to TRBJ1-2; 9 bases map to TRBD1. Germline V gene lookup returns CDR1 MNHNS and CDR2 SASEGT. The length of the CDR3 is 14 residues. The CDR3 region has the DNA TGTGCAACCACTCATTACCGGGACAGGGCCGGCGACACCTTC. This codes for CATTHYRDRAGDTF.

The chain links TRBV2 to TRBJ2-1; 10 bases align to TRBD2. The CDR3 loop spans 15 amino acids. V trimming: 8 bases; J trimming: 5 bases; junction bases outside the gene matches: 9. Germline values: CDR1 SNHLY, CDR2 FYNNEI. CDR3 amino acids: CASGRPSGSHNEQFF. CDR3 nucleotides: TGTGCCAGCGGAAGACCTAGCGGGAGTCACAATGAGCAGTTCTTC.

This rearrangement joins TRBV4-1 to TRBJ1-2; 8 nucleotides agree with TRBD1. CDR3 length: 15 residues. Germline trimming cut 0 bases from V and 2 bases from J; bases unmatched to any gene: 2. Germline V gene sequence: CDR1 MGHRA, CDR2 YSYEKL. The CDR3, as DNA: TGCGCCAGCAGCCAAGAAGGACAGGGAAACTATGGCTACACCTTC. It yields the protein CASSQEGQGNYGYTF.

This clone was picked up a small number of times. The CDR3 DNA is TGTGCCAGCAGCTTAAAACCACTGACAGGGGACGGCTACACCTTC. Amino acid sequence: CASSLKPLTGDGYTF. The gene calls are TRBV7-9 and TRBJ1-2; the match to TRBD1 covers 8 bases. V dropped 2 bases and J dropped 8; count of bases not matched to a gene: 10. CDR3 length equals 15 residues. The germline V gene encodes CDR1 SEHNR and CDR2 FQNEAQ (reference sequence).

The genes are TRBV6-1 and TRBJ1-5; D may be TRBD1 (5 bases). This CDR3 has 15 amino acids. The ends were cut back, 7 bases at V and 0 bases at J, with 13 bases in the middle. From germline, CDR1 is MNHNS and CDR2 SASEGT. The CDR3 region has the DNA TGTGCCAGCACCGGCGGGGCGACTAGCAATCAGCCCCAGCATTTT. Translated, it gives CASTGGATSNQPQHF.

The chain is built from TRBV2 and TRBJ2-1; the D call may be TRBD1 or TRBD2 (6 bases each). V lost 6 bases and J 1 base, leaving 16 bases between the germline ends. CDR3 length: 16 amino acids. Germline-derived CDR1 and CDR2 are SNHLY and FYNNEI. The chain's CDR3 is CASRYPRGPSYNEQFF. In DNA form, the CDR3 reads TGTGCCAGCAGGTATCCCCGGGGGCCATCCTACAATGAGCAGTTCTTC.

V gene TRBV20-1 combines with J gene TRBJ1-3; D uncertain. The CDR3 is 10 amino acids. Germline-derived CDR1 and CDR2 are DFQATT and SNEGSKA (reference sequence). Deletions cut 4 bases from V and 4 bases from J, with 2 bases between. The CDR3 spells CSAKGNTIYF. The CDR3 DNA sequence: TGCAGTGCTAAGGGAAACACCATATATTTT.

This sequence joins TRBV29-1 and TRBJ1-5; D ambiguous. The CDR3 is 13 amino acids. V gave up 4 bases and J gave up 2 bases, with 9 bases separating them. CDR1 and CDR2 (germline): SQVTM, ANQGSEA. This chain's CDR3 is CSVAFRGNQPQHF. The CDR3 DNA reads as TGCAGCGTTGCGTTCAGAGGCAATCAGCCCCAGCATTTT.

This chain links TRBV2 with TRBJ1-5, with a tentative D call TRBD1 (6 bases). Trimming left V 8 bases short and J 6 bases short, with 14 bases between. The V gene's germline CDR1 is SNHLY and CDR2 FYNNEI. The length of the CDR3 is 13 residues. CDR3 sequence: CASCGGWIQPQHF. The CDR3 DNA reads TGTGCCAGCTGCGGGGGCTGGATTCAGCCCCAGCATTTT.

The chain is built from TRBV11-2 and TRBJ2-5; D perhaps matches TRBD2 (6 bases). V was trimmed by 2 bases and J by 3 bases, leaving 19 bases between them. CDR1 and CDR2 from the germline V gene are SGHAT and FQNNGV. There are 17 residues in the CDR3. This chain's CDR3 is CASSLYGGGNQKETQYF. The CDR3 nucleotides are TGTGCCAGCAGCTTATACGGGGGAGGAAACCAAAAAGAGACCCAGTACTTC.

This chain connects TRBV5-1 to TRBJ2-7; possibly TRBD2 for D (5 bases). Deletions cut 4 bases from V and 0 bases from J, with 14 bases between. Germline lookup yields CDR1 SGHRS and CDR2 YFSETQ. The CDR3 runs 15 residues. The CDR3 DNA reads TGCGCCAGCAGCCGGAGGAATACCCTCTCCTACGAGCAGTACTTC. Its protein is CASSRRNTLSYEQYF.